The rows below give T cell receptor beta chains drawn from one sample of a study of beta chain features in type 1 diabetes. Profiling relied on immunoSEQ multiplex PCR, and the TCRdb table lists in-frame clones only, not all of them. This table holds about 300,000 clones, about 8.5% found once. Source material: central memory CD4+ T cells from blood. These receptors originate from a woman aged 18 to 35 in good health. Each CDR3 is given with its conserved first and last residue. Fields, in order: clone size, D gene, V gene, J gene, CDR3 DNA, CDR3 protein. D genes are given only for firm matches. Size is stated for part of the rows, as once, few or many counts, or as a class when the clone is expanded.

size: few
D: TRBD1
V: TRBV10-3
J: TRBJ1-5
DNA: TGTGCCATCAGTGCGGGACAGGGATATCAGCCCCAGCATTTT
CDR3: CAISAGQGYQPQHF

size: few
D: -
V: TRBV5-6
J: TRBJ2-2
DNA: TGTGCCAGCAGCTTGGTGGGTCAGGGTACCGGGGAGCTGTTTTTT
CDR3: CASSLVGQGTGELFF

size: few
D: -
V: TRBV7-8
J: TRBJ2-5
DNA: TGTGCCAGCAGCGGGCCAGGGAAGGAGACCCAGTACTTC
CDR3: CASSGPGKETQYF

size: -
D: -
V: TRBV5-4
J: TRBJ1-4
DNA: TGTGCCAGCAGCCCGACAAGGGAAGGTGAAAAACTGTTTTTT
CDR3: CASSPTREGEKLFF

size: few
D: -
V: TRBV15
J: TRBJ1-1
DNA: TGTGCCACCAGCAGAGGACACGCGAACACTGAAGCTTTCTTT
CDR3: CATSRGHANTEAFF

size: -
D: -
V: TRBV9
J: TRBJ2-5
DNA: TGTGCCAGCAGCGTCAGGGGGGGCCCACAAGAGACCCAGTACTTC
CDR3: CASSVRGGPQETQYF

size: -
D: TRBD1
V: TRBV28
J: TRBJ1-5
DNA: TGTGCCAGCAGTGCCCCGAAAGGGACAGCAAGTTATAGCAATCAGCCCCAGCATTTT
CDR3: CASSAPKGTASYSNQPQHF

size: -
D: -
V: TRBV5-1
J: TRBJ2-1
DNA: TGCGCCAGCAGCTTGGCTAGCCCCATATTTGAGCAGTTCTTC
CDR3: CASSLASPIFEQFF

size: -
D: -
V: TRBV18
J: TRBJ2-2
DNA: TGTGCCAGCTCACCGTATTTGTCGGACGGCGGCACCGGGGAGCTGTTTTTT
CDR3: CASSPYLSDGGTGELFF

size: -
D: TRBD1
V: TRBV15
J: TRBJ2-2
DNA: TGTGCCACCAGCCACGGACAGGGAGACACCGGGGAGCTGTTTTTT
CDR3: CATSHGQGDTGELFF

size: few
D: -
V: TRBV19
J: TRBJ1-1
DNA: TGTGCCAGTAGTATACACCGGACGGGGAACACTGAAGCTTTCTTT
CDR3: CASSIHRTGNTEAFF

size: -
D: -
V: TRBV5-6
J: TRBJ1-1
DNA: TGTGCCAGCAGCTTGCCGGGACGAACACACACTGAAGCTTTCTTT
CDR3: CASSLPGRTHTEAFF

size: few
D: -
V: TRBV7-2
J: TRBJ1-1
DNA: TGTGCCAGCAGCCGCAGCCAAACAGGGAACACTGAAGCTTTCTTT
CDR3: CASSRSQTGNTEAFF

size: -
D: -
V: TRBV15
J: TRBJ2-4
DNA: TGTGCCACCAGCAGAGACTGGGAAGCCAAAAACATTCAGTACTTC
CDR3: CATSRDWEAKNIQYF

size: -
D: -
V: TRBV27
J: TRBJ1-1
DNA: TGTGCCAGCAGTTCTCCAAGTGGGAACACTGAAGCTTTCTTT
CDR3: CASSSPSGNTEAFF

size: few
D: -
V: TRBV27
J: TRBJ1-3
DNA: TGTGCCAGCAGTTTGCACCAAGGAGGAAACACCATATATTTT
CDR3: CASSLHQGGNTIYF

size: few
D: -
V: TRBV5-6
J: TRBJ2-3
DNA: TGTGCCAGCAGCTTCGGGGGTTCCACAGATACGCAGTATTTT
CDR3: CASSFGGSTDTQYF

size: -
D: TRBD1
V: TRBV6-5
J: TRBJ2-1
DNA: TGTGCCAGCAGGGGGAGGGACAGGGCTACGAATGAGCAGTTCTTC
CDR3: CASRGRDRATNEQFF

size: few
D: -
V: TRBV9
J: TRBJ2-2
DNA: TGTGCCAGCAGCGTAGTTGGTTACACCGGGGAGCTGTTTTTT
CDR3: CASSVVGYTGELFF

size: -
D: -
V: TRBV7-9
J: TRBJ1-6
DNA: TGTGCCAGCAGCTTAGGGGGAGAGGGTTCACCCCTCCACTTT
CDR3: CASSLGGEGSPLHF

size: -
D: TRBD1
V: TRBV15
J: TRBJ1-1
DNA: TGTGCCACCAGCCTTCCGCGCGGACAGGGGTCGATGAACACTGAAGCTTTCTTT
CDR3: CATSLPRGQGSMNTEAFF

size: few
D: -
V: TRBV6-5
J: TRBJ1-4
DNA: TGTGCCAGCAGTCACCCGACAGACGAAAAACTGTTTTTT
CDR3: CASSHPTDEKLFF

size: -
D: TRBD1
V: TRBV7-3
J: TRBJ2-7
DNA: TGTGCCAGCAGCTTAGTTATAGGACAGGGCGTTCACGAGCAGTACTTC
CDR3: CASSLVIGQGVHEQYF

size: few
D: -
V: TRBV4-3
J: TRBJ2-6
DNA: TGCGCCAGCAGCCAAGTTCAGGGGAAAAGTGGGGCCAACGTCCTGACTTTC
CDR3: CASSQVQGKSGANVLTF

size: few
D: -
V: TRBV11-2
J: TRBJ2-5
DNA: TGTGCCAGCAGCTTAGTAGGGAGCTCCGGACAGACCCAGTACTTC
CDR3: CASSLVGSSGQTQYF

size: few
D: -
V: TRBV7-6
J: TRBJ1-4
DNA: TGTGCCAGCAGCCCGAGGCGGGTCAGTAATGAAAAACTGTTTTTT
CDR3: CASSPRRVSNEKLFF

size: -
D: -
V: TRBV29-1
J: TRBJ1-5
DNA: TGCAGCGTTGTGTCTGGCAATCAGCCCCAGCATTTT
CDR3: CSVVSGNQPQHF

size: many
D: -
V: TRBV30
J: TRBJ2-7
DNA: TGTGCCTGGAGGCCCCAGGAAAAGCCCTACGAGCAGTACTTC
CDR3: CAWRPQEKPYEQYF

size: -
D: -
V: TRBV5-1
J: TRBJ2-5
DNA: TGCGCCAGCAGCTTGGACCCAACCGGCGGATCTCTAGAGACCCAGTACTTC
CDR3: CASSLDPTGGSLETQYF

size: few
D: TRBD1
V: TRBV9
J: TRBJ1-1
DNA: TGTGCCAGCAGCTCGTATGCCCAGGGGGCTACTGAAGCTTTCTTT
CDR3: CASSSYAQGATEAFF

size: -
D: TRBD1
V: TRBV9
J: TRBJ1-6
DNA: TGTGCCAGCAGCGTAGGGACAGGGGGTTCTTCACCCCTCCACTTT
CDR3: CASSVGTGGSSPLHF

size: many
D: -
V: TRBV7-2
J: TRBJ1-6
DNA: TGTGCCAGCAGCCGGGACGGTGATAATTCACCCCTCCACTTT
CDR3: CASSRDGDNSPLHF

size: -
D: -
V: TRBV4-2
J: TRBJ1-4
DNA: TGTGCCAGCAGCCTTTGGGCTAATGAAAAACTGTTTTTT
CDR3: CASSLWANEKLFF

size: -
D: -
V: TRBV6-5
J: TRBJ1-5
DNA: TGTGCCAGCAAGCGGGGGGATCAGCCCCAGCATTTT
CDR3: CASKRGDQPQHF

size: many
D: -
V: TRBV12-2
J: TRBJ2-3
DNA: TGTGCAAGTCGCTTAGGGGATCGACAATCGCAGTATTTT
CDR3: CASRLGDRQSQYF

size: -
D: TRBD1
V: TRBV7-2
J: TRBJ2-3
DNA: TGTGCCAGCAGCTTAGGGACAGGGGGCAAAGATACGCAGTATTTT
CDR3: CASSLGTGGKDTQYF

size: -
D: -
V: TRBV2
J: TRBJ2-3
DNA: TGTGCCAGCAGTGAAAAGGGTAGCACAGATACGCAGTATTTT
CDR3: CASSEKGSTDTQYF

size: few
D: -
V: TRBV5-1
J: TRBJ2-7
DNA: TGCGCCAGCAGCTTGGGCCCCACCGCCGGGGCTACCTACGAGCAGTACTTC
CDR3: CASSLGPTAGATYEQYF

size: -
D: -
V: TRBV7-2
J: TRBJ1-5
DNA: TGTGCCAGCAGCTTACTCCCGGGGGTAGTAAAGCAGCCCCAGCATTTT
CDR3: CASSLLPGVVKQPQHF

size: few
D: TRBD2
V: TRBV7-3
J: TRBJ2-5
DNA: TGTGCCAGCAGCCCCACGTGGACTAGCGTCCTGAGGGCAGAGACCCAGTACTTC
CDR3: CASSPTWTSVLRAETQYF